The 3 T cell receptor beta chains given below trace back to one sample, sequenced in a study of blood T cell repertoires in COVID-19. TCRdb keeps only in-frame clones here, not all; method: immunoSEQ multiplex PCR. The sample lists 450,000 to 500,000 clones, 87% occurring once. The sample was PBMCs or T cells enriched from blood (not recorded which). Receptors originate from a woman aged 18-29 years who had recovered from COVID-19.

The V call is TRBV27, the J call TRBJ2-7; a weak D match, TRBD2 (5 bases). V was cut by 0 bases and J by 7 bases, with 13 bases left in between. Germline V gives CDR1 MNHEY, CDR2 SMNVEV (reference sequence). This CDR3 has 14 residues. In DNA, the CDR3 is TGTGCCAGCAGTTTATCCGGGGTCCTAAGAGAGCAGTACTTC. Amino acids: CASSLSGVLREQYF.

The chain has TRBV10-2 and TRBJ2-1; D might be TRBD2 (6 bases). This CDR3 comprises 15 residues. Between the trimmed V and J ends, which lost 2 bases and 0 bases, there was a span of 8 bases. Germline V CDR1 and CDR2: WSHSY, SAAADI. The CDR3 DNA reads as TGCGCCAGCAGTGAGCCCGGGAGCTCCTACAATGAGCAGTTCTTC. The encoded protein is CASSEPGSSYNEQFF.

In DNA, the CDR3 is TGTGCCTGGAGGTTCGGGGCTGAAGCTTTCTTT. Translated: CAWRFGAEAFF. The J gene is TRBJ1-1, the V gene TRBV30; D gene ambiguous. This CDR3 contains 11 residues. Germline V CDR1 and CDR2: GTSNPN, SVGIG (reference sequence). V lost 3 bases and J 6 bases, leaving 8 bases between the germline ends.